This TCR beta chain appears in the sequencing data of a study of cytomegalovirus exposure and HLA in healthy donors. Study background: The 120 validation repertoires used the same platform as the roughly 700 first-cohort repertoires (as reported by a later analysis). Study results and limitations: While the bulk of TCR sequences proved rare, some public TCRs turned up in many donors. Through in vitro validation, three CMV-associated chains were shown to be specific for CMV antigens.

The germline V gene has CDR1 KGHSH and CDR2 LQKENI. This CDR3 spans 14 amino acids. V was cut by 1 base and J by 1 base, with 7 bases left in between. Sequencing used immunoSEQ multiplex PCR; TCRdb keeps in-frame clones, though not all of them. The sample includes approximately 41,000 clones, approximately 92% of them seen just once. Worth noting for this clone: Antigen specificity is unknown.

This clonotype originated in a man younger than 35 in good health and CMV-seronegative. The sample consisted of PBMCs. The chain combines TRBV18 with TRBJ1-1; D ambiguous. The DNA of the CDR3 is TGTGCCAGCTCACCACGCCCGGGGAACACTGAAGCTTTCTTT. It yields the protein CASSPRPGNTEAFF.